The sequence of this T cell receptor beta chain was determined in a study of response to subunit inactivated influenza vaccine. General study findings and limits: Each seasonal influenza vaccination recruits few new T cells, the authors suggested.

TCRdb itself ran the RT-PCR reads through MiXCR, one entry per CDR3 protein. The table records 550,000 to 800,000 distinct CDR3 sequences, approximately 15% of them present only once. This CDR3 contains 17 residues. Trimming took 2 bases from V and 1 from J, leaving 14 bases between them. Worth noting for this clonotype: Its matching antigen is unknown.

This sequence originates from a man aged 45-65 years who received an inactivated influenza vaccine. The sample was PBMCs from blood, taken 11 to 12 days after vaccination. This chain connects TRBV12-3 or TRBV12-4 to TRBJ1-4; the D is unclear. CDR3 in amino acids: CASSLQAGKGTNEKLFF. CDR3 nucleotide sequence: TGTGCCAGCAGTTTACAAGCTGGAAAGGGAACTAATGAAAAACTGTTTTTT.